This entry describes one T cell receptor beta chain. Its antigen remains unknown. Through a sample-barcoded 5' primer and a J-beta primer mix, a second PCR was run for about 6 to 12 cycles. Each cDNA molecule was tagged by a template-switch adaptor that had 12 random nucleotides. CDR3-containing paired-end reads numbered at least 3 million in each sample. A single record per CDR3 protein comes from TCRdb applying MiXCR to the 5' RACE reads. This table holds 800,000 or so distinct CDR3 sequences, 60% to 80% found once. These data belong to a study of blood T cells in healthy people across ages. Study conclusions and caveats: Because sorting was not performed, PBMCs prevented conclusive naive versus antigen-experienced comparison.

V was clipped by 7 bases and J by 2 bases; unmatched bases: 20. The CDR3 length is 19 residues. Germline CDR1 DFQATT, CDR2 SNEGSKA (reference sequence). Material: blood. The rearrangement joins TRBV20-1 to TRBJ2-3; TRBD2 aligns across 11 bases. The receptor was isolated from a man younger than 45 in good health. CDR3 in DNA: TGCAGTGTGAAGCCCCCTGGGGGGGTACTAGCGGGGGCCACAGATACGCAGTATTTT. Its translation is CSVKPPGGVLAGATDTQYF.